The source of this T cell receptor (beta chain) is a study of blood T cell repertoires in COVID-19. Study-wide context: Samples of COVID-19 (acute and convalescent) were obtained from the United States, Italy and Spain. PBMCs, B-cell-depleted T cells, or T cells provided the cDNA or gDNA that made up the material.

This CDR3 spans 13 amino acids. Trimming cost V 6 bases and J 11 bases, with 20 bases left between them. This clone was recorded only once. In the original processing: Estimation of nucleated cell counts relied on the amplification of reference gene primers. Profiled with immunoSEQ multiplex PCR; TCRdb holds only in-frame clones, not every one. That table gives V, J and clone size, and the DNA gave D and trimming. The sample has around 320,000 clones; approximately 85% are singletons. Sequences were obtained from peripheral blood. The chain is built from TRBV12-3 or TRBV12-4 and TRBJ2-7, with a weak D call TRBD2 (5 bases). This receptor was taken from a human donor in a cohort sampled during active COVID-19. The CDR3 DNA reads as TGTGCCAGCAGCCTAAAAACAACGGAGGTGGAGTACTTC. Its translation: CASSLKTTEVEYF.